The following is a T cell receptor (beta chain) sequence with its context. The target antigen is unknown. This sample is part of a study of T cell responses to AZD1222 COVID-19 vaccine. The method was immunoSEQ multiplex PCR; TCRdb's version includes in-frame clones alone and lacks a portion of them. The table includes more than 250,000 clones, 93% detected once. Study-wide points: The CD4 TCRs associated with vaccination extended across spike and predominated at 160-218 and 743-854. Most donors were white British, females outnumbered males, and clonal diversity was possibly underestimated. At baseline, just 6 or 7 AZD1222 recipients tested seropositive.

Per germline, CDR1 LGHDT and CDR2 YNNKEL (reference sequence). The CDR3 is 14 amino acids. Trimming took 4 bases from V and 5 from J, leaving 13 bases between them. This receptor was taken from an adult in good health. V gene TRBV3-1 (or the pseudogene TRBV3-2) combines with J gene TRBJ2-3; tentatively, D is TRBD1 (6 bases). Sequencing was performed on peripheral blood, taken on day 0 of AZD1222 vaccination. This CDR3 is CASSPDRWGDTQYF. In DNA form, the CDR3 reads TGTGCCAGCAGCCCCGACAGGTGGGGAGATACGCAGTATTTT.